This TCR beta chain appears in the sequencing data of a study of CD8+ T cells in alopecia areata. Study as a whole: Severity in treated patients was scored by percentage of scalp area affected. Study-level results: Mice showed TCR sharing more clearly than patients did, possibly owing to HLA. Tofacitinib significantly decreased scalp clonality and expanded CD8+ clones among top 100.

Sequencing relied on a cDNA template that was reverse transcribed from extracted RNA. Repertoires were generated with immunoSEQ multiplex PCR, while TCRdb's copy carries only in-frame clones and drops some. The sample contains fewer than 100,000 clones, more than 55% of which appear only once. About this clone: Its specificity is not known.

Treatment described: oral pan-JAK inhibitor, 5-10 mg twice daily. Lesional scalp tissue (obtained by punch biopsy) and peripheral blood were collected from alopecia areata patients. Germline values: CDR1 GTSNPN, CDR2 SVGIG (reference sequence). CDR3 size: 15 residues. The V end lost 0 bases, the J end lost 3 bases, and 12 bases lay between the germline ends. This clonotype was sampled from a human donor with alopecia areata. The J gene is TRBJ1-5, the V gene TRBV30; D ambiguous. This specimen was CD8+ T cells sorted from blood, taken at week 4, from a patient treated with tofacitinib. CDR3 DNA: TGTGCCTGGAGTGTCGGAGTGGGCCCCAATCAGCCCCAGCATTTT. It translates to CAWSVGVGPNQPQHF.